Each of the 30 T cell receptor beta chains below was sequenced from the same sample in a study of T cells in Graves' hyperthyroidism and ophthalmopathy. Amplification of TCR beta CDR3 regions used RNA as the template. An initial round of RT-PCR targeting the TCR CDR3 relied on the HTBI primer set. A single record per CDR3 protein comes from TCRdb applying MiXCR to the multiplex PCR reads. The sample has 500,000 to 650,000 distinct CDR3 sequences, more than 14% seen once. The specimen was blood. These receptors were collected from a woman aged 45-60 years with Graves' ophthalmopathy.

The chain uses TRBV12-5 and TRBJ1-1, with 7 positions matching TRBD1. V lost 4 bases, J lost 0 bases, and 5 bases stayed unmatched. The CDR3 is 15 residues long. Germline V lookup: CDR1 LGHNT, CDR2 FRNRAP. CDR3 DNA: TGTGCTAGTGGTTCAACAGGGGAAATGAACACTGAAGCTTTCTTT. Amino acid sequence: CASGSTGEMNTEAFF.

Note on this clonotype: A clone one base away is much larger, so this may be a read error. Because the CDR3 is missing its conserved closing phenylalanine or tryptophan, this is likely a read error. The V gene is TRBV5-1, the J gene TRBJ2-7; D is ambiguous. The V end lost 2 bases, the J end lost 0 bases, and 12 bases lay between the germline ends. Germline values: CDR1 SGHRS, CDR2 YFSETQ. This CDR3 spans 15 amino acids. CDR3: CASSFLAGPSYEQYS. The CDR3 DNA sequence: TGCGCCAGCAGCTTTTTGGCAGGTCCCTCCTACGAGCAGTACTCC.

There are many counts of this clonotype. This chain connects TRBV28 to TRBJ1-5; 7 bases map to TRBD1. The length of the CDR3 is 16 residues. With 6 bases clipped from V and 3 bases from J, the junction kept 11 bases outside the gene matches. The V gene's germline CDR1 is MDHEN and CDR2 SYDVKM. CDR3 protein: CASRKPQTGHNQPQHF. For the CDR3, the DNA is TGTGCCAGCAGAAAACCCCAGACAGGGCACAATCAGCCCCAGCATTTT.

This chain links TRBV18 with TRBJ2-1; a possible D gene is TRBD1 (6 bases). The V gene's germline CDR1 is KGHSH and CDR2 LQKENI. V lost 3 bases and J 9 bases, leaving 15 bases between the germline ends. The CDR3 consists of 14 residues. DNA for the CDR3: TGTGCCAGCTCACCCTCACGCAGGGACACTGAGCAGTTCTTC. Translating it yields CASSPSRRDTEQFF.

This clonotype was seen many times. This chain connects TRBV7-2 to TRBJ2-3; D remains ambiguous. Germline CDR1 and CDR2: SGHTA and FQGNSA. Trimming took 3 bases from V and 2 from J, leaving 12 bases between them. The CDR3 consists of 15 residues. Here the CDR3 DNA reads TGTGCCAGCAGCTTCCAGCTTGGGTCCACAGATACGCAGTATTTT. It codes for CASSFQLGSTDTQYF.

In this sample, this clonotype turned up many times. The chain joins TRBV20-1 to TRBJ2-1; 11 positions agree with TRBD2. Germline V CDR1 and CDR2: DFQATT, SNEGSKA (reference sequence). Trimming cost V 5 bases and J 3 bases; bases outside gene matches: 3. The CDR3 is 14 residues long. The DNA for the CDR3 is TGCAGTGCTCCGGGACTAGCGGACTACAATGAGCAGTTCTTC. Its translation: CSAPGLADYNEQFF.

This clonotype came up many times. The chain uses TRBV18 and TRBJ2-1; the match to TRBD2 covers 7 bases. V was pared by 0 bases and J by 8 bases, with 7 bases of the junction left unmatched. CDR1 is KGHSH and CDR2 is LQKENI in the germline V gene. This CDR3 is built from 15 residues. CDR3 sequence (DNA): TGTGCCAGCTCACCACCAGGACTAGGCGGCTATGAGCAGTTCTTC. It yields the protein CASSPPGLGGYEQFF.

This clonotype was counted at least ten times. The rearrangement links TRBV20-1 to TRBJ2-3, with TRBD2 matching 10 bases. Looked up from germline, CDR1 is DFQATT and CDR2 is SNEGSKA (reference sequence). V gave up 6 bases and J gave up 2 bases; unmatched junction bases: 5. The CDR3 sequence is 14 residues long. The CDR3 protein is CSARLAGLTDTQYF. The CDR3 nucleotides read TGCAGTGCCAGACTAGCGGGTCTCACAGATACGCAGTATTTT.

This clonotype appeared many times. For the CDR3, the DNA is TGTGCCAGCAGTTACGAGGGAAGGACTGAAGCTTTCTTT. This sequence encodes CASSYEGRTEAFF. The chain has TRBV6-6 and TRBJ1-1; D is undetermined. This CDR3 has 13 residues. Trimming took off 2 bases at V and 5 bases at J, with 9 bases between the two ends. Per germline, CDR1 MNHNY and CDR2 SVGAGI (reference sequence).

This clonotype was seen more than once but under ten times. The chain recombines TRBV13 with TRBJ1-3; D uncertain. Trimming shortened V by 3 bases and J by 0 bases, and 12 bases separated the two germline ends. This CDR3 has 16 amino acids. The germline V gene has CDR1 PRHDT and CDR2 FYEKMQ (reference sequence). This CDR3 reads CASSFGPIGSGNTIYF. The CDR3 nucleotides read TGTGCCAGCAGCTTTGGTCCGATCGGCTCTGGAAACACCATATATTTT.

This sequence joins TRBV6-4 and TRBJ1-6, with 7 bases identical to TRBD1. After removal of 3 bases from V and 7 bases from J, the junction contained 6 bases not matched to a gene. CDR3 length: 15 amino acids. Germline CDR1 MRHNA, CDR2 SNTAGT. CDR3 coding DNA: TGTGCCAGCAGTGAACAGGGGTTCTCCAATTCACCCCTCCACTTT. Its protein is CASSEQGFSNSPLHF.

This clonotype was counted at least ten times. This rearrangement joins TRBV6-2 or TRBV6-3 to TRBJ2-7; 13 bases are shared with TRBD2. The CDR3 runs to 17 residues. Germline V lookup: CDR1 MNHEY, CDR2 SVGEGT. V lost 5 bases, J lost 1 base, and 8 bases stayed unmatched. CDR3: CASSPRLAGGPSYEQYF. CDR3 DNA sequence: TGTGCCAGCAGTCCCAGACTAGCGGGAGGCCCATCCTACGAGCAGTACTTC.

This sequence joins TRBV27 and TRBJ1-3; D gene ambiguous. Between the trimmed V and J ends, which lost 5 bases and 2 bases, there was a span of 10 bases. This CDR3 spans 14 amino acids. CDR1 and CDR2 from the germline V gene are MNHEY and SMNVEV (reference sequence). The CDR3 DNA reads as TGTGCCAGCAGTATTTCCCGGGCTGGAAACACCATATATTTT. This encodes CASSISRAGNTIYF.

Points on this clonotype: This clone may be a read error of a much larger clone one base away. This chain uses TRBV2 with TRBJ2-5; 9 nucleotides line up with TRBD2. CDR3 length equals 14 residues. CDR1 and CDR2 (germline): SNHLY, FYNNEI. The CDR3 sequence: CASSDSGSGETRYF. CDR3 nucleotide sequence: TGTGCCAGCAGTGATAGCGGGAGTGGAGAGACCCGGTACTTC.

This clonotype was detected ten times or more. This chain links TRBV5-5 with TRBJ2-1; no firm D call. The CDR3 is 13 residues long. V was shortened by 0 bases and J by 5 bases, with 6 bases between the two germline ends. CDR1 is SGHKS and CDR2 is YYEKEE in the germline V gene (reference sequence). The CDR3 DNA follows: TGTGCCAGCAGCTTGGAGGAGCACAATGAGCAGTTCTTC. As protein: CASSLEEHNEQFF.

This clonotype has more than one count but fewer than ten. The chain carries TRBV24-1 and TRBJ1-2; 8 bases match TRBD1. V lost 7 bases to trimming and J lost 8 bases; unmatched junction nucleotides: 5. Germline V gives CDR1 KGHDR, CDR2 SFDVKD. The CDR3 loop spans 12 amino acids. CDR3 coding DNA: TGTGCCACCAGCCCAGGGGGCCGGGGCTACACCTTC. Protein sequence: CATSPGGRGYTF.

This chain connects TRBV2 to TRBJ2-2, with D hard to call. Germline assignment: CDR1 SNHLY and CDR2 FYNNEI. The CDR3 extends over 14 amino acids. Trimming shortened V by 3 bases and J by 4 bases, and 9 bases separated the two germline ends. CDR3 in amino acids: CASSENALTGELFF. The CDR3 nucleotides are TGTGCCAGCAGTGAGAACGCCCTCACCGGGGAGCTGTTTTTT.

In this sample, this clonotype turned up many times. The V gene is TRBV4-1, the J gene TRBJ1-2; perhaps TRBD1 as D (5 bases). Trimming took off 4 bases at V and 3 bases at J, with 15 bases between the two ends. CDR3 length: 15 amino acids. Germline-derived CDR1 and CDR2 are MGHRA and YSYEKL. The CDR3: CASSRPGRNDYGYTF. Here the CDR3 DNA reads TGCGCCAGCAGCCGGCCGGGACGGAACGACTATGGCTACACCTTC.

The rearrangement joins TRBV20-1 to TRBJ2-1; TRBD2 might be the D (7 bases). The germline gives CDR1 DFQATT, CDR2 SNEGSKA (reference sequence). Trimming removed 2 bases at V and 7 bases at J, with 15 bases between. The CDR3 totals 14 residues. This CDR3 reads CSARRTRGRNEQFF. DNA for the CDR3: TGCAGTGCTAGAAGGACTAGGGGGAGGAATGAGCAGTTCTTC.

This clonotype has a handful of counts. The chain couples TRBV4-2 to TRBJ1-2; possibly TRBD1 for D (6 bases). Between the trimmed V and J ends, which lost 3 bases and 8 bases, there was a span of 13 bases. This CDR3 is 13 amino acids long. Germline V gives CDR1 LGHNA, CDR2 YNFKEQ. CDR3 sequence (DNA): TGTGCCAGCAGCCAGGACAGCCTGGGAGGCTACACCTTC. Translation: CASSQDSLGGYTF.

The rearrangement links TRBV12-3 or TRBV12-4 to TRBJ2-7, with TRBD2 matching over 15 bases. The V segment lost 6 bases and the J segment 2 bases; nucleotides outside the gene matches: 8. The CDR3 loop spans 17 amino acids. CDR3 DNA: TGTGCCAGCAGCCGGACTAGCGGGAGGGGTTGGGCCTACGAGCAGTACTTC. Its translation is CASSRTSGRGWAYEQYF.

This clonotype was found many times. The chain uses TRBV20-1 and TRBJ1-1, with 7 bases identical to TRBD1. Germline V lookup: CDR1 DFQATT, CDR2 SNEGSKA (reference sequence). The V and J ends lost 3 bases and 11 bases, in that order; junction bases with no gene match: 15. The CDR3 is made up of 14 amino acids. Here the CDR3 reads CSASPGGTGYTAFF. The CDR3 coding sequence is TGCAGTGCTAGTCCAGGGGGTACGGGTTATACGGCTTTCTTT.

The chain couples TRBV20-1 to TRBJ1-2; D possibly corresponds to TRBD1 (5 bases). Between the trimmed V and J ends, which lost 3 bases and 5 bases, there was a span of 7 bases. There are 11 residues in the CDR3. CDR1 and CDR2 from the germline V gene are DFQATT and SNEGSKA (reference sequence). The CDR3 DNA reads TGCAGTGCTAGGGGGGGGTATGGCTACACCTTC. Its protein is CSARGGYGYTF.

This clonotype was observed a few times. The chain recombines TRBV7-2 with TRBJ1-4, with TRBD1 identical over 8 bases. This CDR3 comprises 18 residues. Per the germline V gene, CDR1 is SGHTA and CDR2 is FQGNSA. Trimming took 7 bases from V and 0 from J; bases not matched to a gene: 13. DNA of the CDR3: TGTGCCAGCACAGGACAGGGCGGTATTAGGACAACTAATGAAAAACTGTTTTTT. It is translated as CASTGQGGIRTTNEKLFF.

This clonotype has a count of ten or more. The rearrangement links TRBV7-9 to TRBJ2-7, with a possible D match to TRBD2 (5 bases). The CDR3 length is 14 residues. V dropped 0 bases and J dropped 3 bases, with 9 bases sitting between them. CDR1 is SEHNR and CDR2 is FQNEAQ in the germline V gene (reference sequence). DNA for the CDR3: TGTGCCAGCAGCTTAGCGGACTGGGACTACGAGCAGTACTTC. Its translation: CASSLADWDYEQYF.

The sample holds a few counts of this clonotype. The chain combines TRBV2 with TRBJ1-1; D is unclear. Germline V CDR1 and CDR2: SNHLY, FYNNEI. This CDR3 has 11 residues. V lost 6 bases to trimming and J lost 8 bases, with 10 bases between them. The CDR3 sequence: CASSLNMEAFF. The CDR3, as DNA: TGTGCCAGCAGCCTCAATATGGAAGCTTTCTTT.

This clonotype has ten or more counts. The V gene is TRBV6-2 or TRBV6-3, the J gene TRBJ2-3; D call uncertain. Trimming pared 0 bases from V and 1 base from J, leaving 14 bases between. The CDR3 length is 17 residues. Per germline, CDR1 MNHEY and CDR2 SVGEGT. CDR3 amino acids: CASSYSPLEWGTDTQYF. Here the CDR3 DNA reads TGTGCCAGCAGTTACTCGCCTCTAGAATGGGGCACAGATACGCAGTATTTT.

The rearrangement joins TRBV4-3 to TRBJ2-7; 9 nucleotides match TRBD1. There are 15 residues in the CDR3. Trimming at V came to 0 bases and at J to 3 bases, leaving 3 bases not matched to a gene. Germline CDR1 LGHNA, CDR2 YSLEER. The CDR3: CASSQDLDRGYEQYF. The CDR3 DNA follows: TGCGCCAGCAGCCAAGATCTGGACAGGGGCTACGAGCAGTACTTC.

The rearrangement links TRBV6-9 to TRBJ1-2; D gene uncertain. This CDR3 comprises 14 residues. Germline V gives CDR1 MNHGY, CDR2 SVAAGI. The ends were cut back, 5 bases at V and 3 bases at J, with 13 bases in the middle. The chain's CDR3 is CASSDFSQHYGYTF. In DNA, the CDR3 is TGTGCCAGCAGTGATTTTAGTCAGCACTATGGCTACACCTTC.

The table lists this clonotype with many counts. This sequence joins TRBV27 and TRBJ2-3, with a possible D match to TRBD2 (6 bases). The germline V gene has CDR1 MNHEY and CDR2 SMNVEV (reference sequence). Between the trimmed V and J ends, which lost 2 bases and 8 bases, there was a span of 11 bases. There are 13 residues in the CDR3. The CDR3: CASSLRRGATQYF. DNA of the CDR3: TGTGCCAGCAGTTTAAGACGCGGGGCTACGCAGTATTTT.